This T cell receptor beta chain was obtained from a study of blood T cell repertoires in COVID-19. Looking at the study overall: Samples came from the United States, Italy and Spain, spanning acute and convalescent COVID-19. PBMCs, B-cell-depleted T cells, or T cells provided the cDNA or gDNA that made up the material.

Measured with immunoSEQ multiplex PCR; TCRdb has only the in-frame clones, and not every one. The sample consists of roughly 41,000 clones, roughly 84% of them appearing once. The ends lost 6 bases at V and 12 bases at J; junction bases unmatched: 16. Looked up from germline, CDR1 is SGHTA and CDR2 is FQGTGA. The CDR3 extends over 16 amino acids. The rearrangement links TRBV7-3 to TRBJ2-1; 11 nucleotides match TRBD2. Material for sequencing was peripheral blood. The source is a man between 60 and 75 years old with active COVID-19. The DNA of the CDR3 is TGTGCCAGCAGTCCAATAGCGGGAGGGCCCCTTGGGGGGCAGTTCTTC. As protein: CASSPIAGGPLGGQFF.